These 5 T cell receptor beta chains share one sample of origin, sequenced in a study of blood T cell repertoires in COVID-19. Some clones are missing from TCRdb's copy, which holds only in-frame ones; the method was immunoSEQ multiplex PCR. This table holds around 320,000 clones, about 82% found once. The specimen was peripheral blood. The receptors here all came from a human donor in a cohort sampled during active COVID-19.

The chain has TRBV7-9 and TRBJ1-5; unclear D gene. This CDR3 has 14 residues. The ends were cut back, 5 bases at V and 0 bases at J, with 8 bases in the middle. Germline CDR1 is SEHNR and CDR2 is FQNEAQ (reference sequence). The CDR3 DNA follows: TGTGCCAGCAGCGGCCAGAATAGCAATCAGCCCCAGCATTTT. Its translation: CASSGQNSNQPQHF.

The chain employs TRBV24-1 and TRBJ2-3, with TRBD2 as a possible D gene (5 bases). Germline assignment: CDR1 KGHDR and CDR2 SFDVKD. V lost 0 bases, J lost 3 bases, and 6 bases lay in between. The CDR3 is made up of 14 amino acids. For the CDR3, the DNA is TGTGCCACCAGTGATTTGAGGGAGACAGATACGCAGTATTTT. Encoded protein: CATSDLRETDTQYF.

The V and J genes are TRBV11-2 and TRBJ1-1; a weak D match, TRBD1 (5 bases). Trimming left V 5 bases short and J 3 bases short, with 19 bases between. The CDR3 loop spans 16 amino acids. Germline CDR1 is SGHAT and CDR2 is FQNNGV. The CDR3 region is CASSPAPDGGYTEAFF. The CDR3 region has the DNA TGTGCCAGCAGCCCCGCCCCTGATGGGGGGTACACTGAAGCTTTCTTT. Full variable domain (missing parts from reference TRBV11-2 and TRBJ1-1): EAGVAQSPRYKIIEKRQSVAFWCNPISGHATLYWYQQILGQGPKLLIQFQNNGVVDDSQLPKDRFSAERLKGVDSTLKIQPAKLEDSAVYLCASSPAPDGGYTEAFFGQGTRLTVV.

The chain's CDR3 is CASSFNQGSTEAFF. CDR3 sequence (DNA): TGTGCCAGCAGTTTTAACCAGGGGAGCACTGAAGCTTTCTTT. V is TRBV27 and J is TRBJ1-1, with D possibly matching TRBD1 (6 bases). Germline V CDR1 and CDR2: MNHEY, SMNVEV (reference sequence). The V end lost 3 bases, the J end lost 4 bases, and 12 bases lay between the germline ends. There are 14 residues in the CDR3.

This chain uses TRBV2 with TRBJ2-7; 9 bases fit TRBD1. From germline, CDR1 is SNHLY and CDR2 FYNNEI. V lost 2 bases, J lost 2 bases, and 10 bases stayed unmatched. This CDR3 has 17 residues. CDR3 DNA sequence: TGTGCCAGCAGTGAACCGAGGACAGGGGAAGACCCCTACGAGCAGTACTTC. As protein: CASSEPRTGEDPYEQYF.